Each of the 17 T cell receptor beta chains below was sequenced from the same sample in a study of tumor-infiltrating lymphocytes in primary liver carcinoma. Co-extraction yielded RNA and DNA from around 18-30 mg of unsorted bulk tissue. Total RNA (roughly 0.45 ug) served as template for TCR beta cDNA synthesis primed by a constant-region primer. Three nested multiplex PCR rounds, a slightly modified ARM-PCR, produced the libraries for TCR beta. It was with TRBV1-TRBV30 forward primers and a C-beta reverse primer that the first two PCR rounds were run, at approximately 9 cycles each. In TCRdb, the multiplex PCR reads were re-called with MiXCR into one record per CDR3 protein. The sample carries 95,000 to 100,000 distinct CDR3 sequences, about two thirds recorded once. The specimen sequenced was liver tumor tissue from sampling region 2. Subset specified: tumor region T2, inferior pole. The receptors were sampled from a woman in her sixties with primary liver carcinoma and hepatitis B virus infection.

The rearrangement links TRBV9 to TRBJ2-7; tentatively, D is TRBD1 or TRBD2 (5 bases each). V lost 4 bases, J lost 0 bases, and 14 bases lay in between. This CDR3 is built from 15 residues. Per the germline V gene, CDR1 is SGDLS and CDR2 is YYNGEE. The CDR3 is CASSPSEGSSYEQYF. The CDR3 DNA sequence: TGTGCCAGCAGCCCCTCCGAGGGGAGCTCCTACGAGCAGTACTTC.

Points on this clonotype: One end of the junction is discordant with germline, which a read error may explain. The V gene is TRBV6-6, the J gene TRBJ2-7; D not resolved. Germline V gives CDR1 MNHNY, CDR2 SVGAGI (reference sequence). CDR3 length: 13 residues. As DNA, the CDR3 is TGTTCCAGCAGTTACCCCGAGACCCTCGAGCAGTGCTTC. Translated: CSSSYPETLEQCF.

Here the CDR3 DNA reads TGTGCCAGCAGCTTAGGGACAGGGGACCAAGAGACCCAGTACTTC. Residues: CASSLGTGDQETQYF. The chain joins TRBV11-3 to TRBJ2-5; TRBD1 aligns across 9 bases. Per the germline V gene, CDR1 is SGHNT and CDR2 is YENEEA. The ends lost 1 base at V and 0 bases at J; junction bases unmatched: 0. The CDR3 extends over 15 amino acids.

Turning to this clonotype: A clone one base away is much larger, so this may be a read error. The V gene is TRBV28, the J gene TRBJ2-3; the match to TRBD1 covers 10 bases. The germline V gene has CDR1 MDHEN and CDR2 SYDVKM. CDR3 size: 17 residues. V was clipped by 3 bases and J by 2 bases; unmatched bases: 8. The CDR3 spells CASSLWTGGGTTDTQYF. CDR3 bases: TGTGCCAGCAGTTTGTGGACAGGGGGAGGAACCACAGATACGCAGTATTTT.

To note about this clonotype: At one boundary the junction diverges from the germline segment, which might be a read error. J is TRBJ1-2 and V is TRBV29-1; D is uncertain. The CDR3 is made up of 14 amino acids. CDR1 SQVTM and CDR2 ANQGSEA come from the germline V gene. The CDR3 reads CSVVVRRSNYDYTF. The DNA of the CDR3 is TGCAGCGTTGTAGTGAGGAGAAGTAACTATGACTACACCTTC.

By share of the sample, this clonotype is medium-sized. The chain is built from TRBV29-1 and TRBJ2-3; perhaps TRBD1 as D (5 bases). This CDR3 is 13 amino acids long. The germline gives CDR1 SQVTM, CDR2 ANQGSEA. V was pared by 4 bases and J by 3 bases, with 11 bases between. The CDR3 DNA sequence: TGCAGCGTTGGGGGCGGTAGAACAGATACGCAGTATTTT. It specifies CSVGGGRTDTQYF.

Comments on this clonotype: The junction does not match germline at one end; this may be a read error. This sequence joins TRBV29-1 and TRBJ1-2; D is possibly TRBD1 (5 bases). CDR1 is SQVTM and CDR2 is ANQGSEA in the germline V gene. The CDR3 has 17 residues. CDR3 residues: CSVEVAWQTWGGYDYTF. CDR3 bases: TGCAGCGTTGAAGTCGCGTGGCAAACATGGGGCGGCTATGACTACACCTTC.

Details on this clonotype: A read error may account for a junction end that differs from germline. The CDR3 DNA is TGTGCCAGCAGCTTCGGGACGGGATTCACAGATATGCAGTATTTT. It is translated as CASSFGTGFTDMQYF. This chain connects TRBV11-3 to TRBJ2-3; the D gene could be TRBD1 or TRBD2 (5 bases each). Germline V gene lookup returns CDR1 SGHNT and CDR2 YENEEA. This CDR3 region has 15 residues.

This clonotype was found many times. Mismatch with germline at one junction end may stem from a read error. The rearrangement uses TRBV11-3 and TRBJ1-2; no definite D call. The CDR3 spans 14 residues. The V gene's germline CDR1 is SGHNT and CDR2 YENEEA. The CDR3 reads CASGLATVLDGYTF. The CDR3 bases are TGTGCCAGCGGCTTAGCGACGGTTCTTGATGGCTACACCTTC. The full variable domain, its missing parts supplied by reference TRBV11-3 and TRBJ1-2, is EAGVVQSPRYKIIEKKQPVAFWCNPISGHNTLYWYLQNLGQGPELLIRYENEEAVDDSQLPKDRFSAERLKGVDSTLKIQPAELGDSAVYLCASGLATVLDGYTFGSGTRLTVV.

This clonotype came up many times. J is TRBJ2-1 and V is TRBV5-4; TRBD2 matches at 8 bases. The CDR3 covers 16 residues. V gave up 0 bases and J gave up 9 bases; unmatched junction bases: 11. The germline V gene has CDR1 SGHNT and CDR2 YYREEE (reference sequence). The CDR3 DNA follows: TGTGCCAGCAGCTTGGCTGGGACTAGGGGGACGTTTGAGCAGTTCTTC. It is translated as CASSLAGTRGTFEQFF.

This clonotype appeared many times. CDR3 sequence (DNA): TGTGCCAGCAGTATTTACAGGGTTGGCGGCGGAGATACGCAGTATTTT. It yields the protein CASSIYRVGGGDTQYF. This sequence joins TRBV28 and TRBJ2-3, with a weak D call TRBD1 (6 bases). The germline gives CDR1 MDHEN, CDR2 SYDVKM. The V end lost 5 bases, the J end lost 5 bases, and 20 bases lay between the germline ends. The CDR3 loop spans 16 amino acids.

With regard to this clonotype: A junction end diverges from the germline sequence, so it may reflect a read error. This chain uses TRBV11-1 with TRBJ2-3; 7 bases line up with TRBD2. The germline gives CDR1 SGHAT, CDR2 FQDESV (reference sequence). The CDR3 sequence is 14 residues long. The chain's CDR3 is CPSSLRQRAGESHF. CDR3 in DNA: TGCCCCAGTAGCTTAAGGCAACGTGCGGGAGAGTCTCACTTT. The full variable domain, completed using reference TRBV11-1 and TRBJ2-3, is EAEVAQSPRYKITEKSQAVAFWCDPISGHATLYWYRQILGQGPELLVQFQDESVVDDSQLPKDRFSAERLKGVDSTLKIQPAELGDSAMYLCPSSLRQRAGESHFGPGTRLTVL.

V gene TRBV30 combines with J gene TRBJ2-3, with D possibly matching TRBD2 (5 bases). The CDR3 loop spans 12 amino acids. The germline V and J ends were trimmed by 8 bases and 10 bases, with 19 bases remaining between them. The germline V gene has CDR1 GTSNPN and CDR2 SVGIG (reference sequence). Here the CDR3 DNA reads TGTGCCCGTAGCGATTCACTAGGGCCGCAGTATTTT. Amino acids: CARSDSLGPQYF.

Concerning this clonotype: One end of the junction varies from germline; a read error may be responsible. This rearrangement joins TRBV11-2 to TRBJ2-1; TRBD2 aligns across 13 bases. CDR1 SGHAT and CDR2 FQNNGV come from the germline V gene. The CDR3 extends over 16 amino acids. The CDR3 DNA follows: TGTGCCAGTAACCTACCGACTAGCGGGAGGAACAATGAGCGGTCCTTC. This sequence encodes CASNLPTSGRNNERSF.

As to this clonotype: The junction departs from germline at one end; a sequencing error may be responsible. For the CDR3, the DNA is TGTGCCAGCAGCTTAGCTATGGGGAGAATGAGCACATATACGCAGTATTTT. Protein product: CASSLAMGRMSTYTQYF. This chain joins TRBV11-2 and TRBJ2-3; D is possibly TRBD2 (5 bases). The CDR3 runs to 17 residues. CDR1 SGHAT and CDR2 FQNNGV come from the germline V gene.

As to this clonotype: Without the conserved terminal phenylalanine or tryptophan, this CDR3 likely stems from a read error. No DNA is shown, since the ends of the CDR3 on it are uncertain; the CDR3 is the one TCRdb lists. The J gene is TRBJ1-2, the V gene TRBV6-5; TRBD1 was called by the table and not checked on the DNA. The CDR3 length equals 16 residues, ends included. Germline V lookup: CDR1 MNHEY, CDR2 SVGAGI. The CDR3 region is CASSPGQGGSNYGYTL.

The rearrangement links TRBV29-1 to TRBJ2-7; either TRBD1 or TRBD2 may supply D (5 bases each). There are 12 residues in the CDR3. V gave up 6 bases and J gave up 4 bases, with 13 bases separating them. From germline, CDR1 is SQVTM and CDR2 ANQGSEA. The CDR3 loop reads CSVRGFAYEQYF. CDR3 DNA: TGCAGCGTCCGGGGCTTCGCATACGAGCAGTACTTC.